A selection of T cell receptor beta chains follows, all from one sample in a study of T cells expressing NK-cell markers. TCRdb reanalyzed the 5' RACE reads and collapses them to one entry per CDR3 protein, without DNA. The sample's table shows approximately 460,000 distinct CDR3 sequences. Specimen: blood T cells: a sorted CD56 or NKG2C T cell subset, CD4+ or CD8+ T cells, or bulk PBMC T cells (not recorded which). These receptors all stem from a woman aged 18 to 75 in good health. Each CDR3 is given with its conserved first and last residue.

V,J,CDR3
TRBV20-1,TRBJ2-3,CSATTSRGIDTQYF
TRBV5-1,TRBJ2-6,CASSGNSGANVLTF
TRBV12-3/TRBV12-4,TRBJ2-5,CASSPLLAPKETQYF
TRBV29-1,TRBJ2-7,CSAENPGGGYGEQYF
TRBV5-1,TRBJ2-7,CASSLSGAYEQYF
TRBV20-1,TRBJ2-7,CSAHSGTGPYEQYF
TRBV7-2,TRBJ2-1,CASSLVGGLAYNEQFF
TRBV29-1,TRBJ2-5,CSVVRGGETQYF
TRBV29-1,TRBJ2-5,CSFPGGTGMYQETQYF
TRBV12-3/TRBV12-4,TRBJ1-4,CASSLAVATNEKLFF
TRBV6-2/TRBV6-3,TRBJ2-1,CASSSDESYNEQFF
TRBV20-1,TRBJ2-3,CSGASGRYRTDTQYF